The 27 T cell receptor beta chains listed next were all sequenced from one sample in a study of T cells in Graves' hyperthyroidism and ophthalmopathy. Amplification of TCR beta CDR3 regions used RNA as the template. First-round RT-PCR with HTBI primers amplified the TCR CDR3 region. One entry per CDR3 protein, called by TCRdb with MiXCR from the multiplex PCR reads. The profile covers a few hundred thousand distinct CDR3 sequences, with 15% to 18% appearing a single time and roughly 6.6% taken by the ten largest. Material for sequencing was blood. These TCRs come from a woman aged 25 to 45 with Graves' hyperthyroidism.

As to this clonotype: A much larger clone differs by one base, so this may be a read error. V and J are TRBV2 and TRBJ1-6; D unclear. V was pared by 8 bases and J by 5 bases, with 13 bases between. The CDR3 runs 14 residues. Germline CDR1 is SNHLY and CDR2 is FYNNEI. CDR3 amino acids: CASCVADNNSPLHF. CDR3 nucleotides: TGTGCCAGCTGTGTGGCAGATAATAATTCACCCCTCCACTTT.

This chain joins TRBV6-2 or TRBV6-3 and TRBJ2-7, with D unclear. V lost 5 bases and J 2 bases, leaving 10 bases between the germline ends. In germline, CDR1 is MNHEY, CDR2 SVGEGT. CDR3 size: 13 residues. CDR3 DNA: TGTGCCAGCAGTCGAACACACCCCTACGAGCAGTACTTC. This gives the protein CASSRTHPYEQYF.

The chain carries TRBV5-5 and TRBJ2-3, with TRBD2 matching 8 bases. CDR3 length: 15 residues. The junction had 10 bases not matched to a gene; V was cut back by 4 bases and J by 6 bases. From germline, CDR1 is SGHKS and CDR2 YYEKEE (reference sequence). The CDR3 region has the DNA TGTGCCAGCAGCGTGCTGAGTAGCGGGAAGGATACGCAGTATTTT. It encodes CASSVLSSGKDTQYF.

This clonotype has a count of ten or more. The chain employs TRBV6-5 and TRBJ2-7; 11 positions agree with TRBD1. CDR3 length equals 16 residues. V was pared by 0 bases and J by 3 bases, with 4 bases of the junction left unmatched. CDR1 is MNHEY, CDR2 SVGAGI, per germline. The DNA of the CDR3 is TGTGCCAGCAGTTACTCTGGGACAGGGGGTCTCTACGAGCAGTACTTC. Its translation is CASSYSGTGGLYEQYF.

This clonotype was seen at least ten times. This chain links TRBV9 with TRBJ2-3; TRBD2 matches at 9 bases. Looked up from germline, CDR1 is SGDLS and CDR2 is YYNGEE. The CDR3 is 16 residues long. V was clipped by 3 bases and J by 5 bases; unmatched bases: 10. The CDR3: CASSAFSGSWEDTQYF. The CDR3 DNA reads TGTGCCAGCAGCGCCTTTAGCGGGAGCTGGGAAGATACGCAGTATTTT.

The chain has TRBV10-3 and TRBJ2-2; tentatively, D is TRBD1 (6 bases). Germline V gene lookup returns CDR1 ENHRY and CDR2 SYGVKD. The CDR3 is 14 residues long. Trimming pared 4 bases from V and 2 bases from J, leaving 8 bases between. As DNA, the CDR3 is TGTGCCATCAGTGGGACAGAAAACACCGGGGAGCTGTTTTTT. Translation gives CAISGTENTGELFF.

The chain carries TRBV5-6 and TRBJ2-1, with 11 nucleotides matching TRBD2. The V gene end was trimmed by 1 base and the J gene end by 6 bases; junction bases not matched to a gene: 6. CDR3 size: 16 residues. Germline V CDR1 and CDR2: SGHDT, YYEEEE. CDR3 sequence (DNA): TGTGCCAGCAGCTTGTTGTTTAGCGGGAGGGCCAATGAGCAGTTCTTC. Its protein is CASSLLFSGRANEQFF.

This chain connects TRBV6-1 to TRBJ2-4; tentatively, D is TRBD1 or TRBD2 (6 bases each). Between the trimmed V and J ends, which lost 8 bases and 7 bases, there was a span of 15 bases. Germline V gene data show CDR1 as MNHNS and CDR2 as SASEGT. The CDR3 loop spans 13 amino acids. CDR3 sequence: CASGRGAANIQYF. The CDR3 DNA reads TGTGCCAGCGGAAGGGGGGCCGCGAACATTCAGTACTTC.

This clonotype has ten or more counts. This chain connects TRBV27 to TRBJ2-3; perhaps TRBD1 as D (5 bases). The V and J ends lost 8 bases and 2 bases respectively, with 11 bases between them. CDR1 is MNHEY, CDR2 SMNVEV, per germline (reference sequence). The CDR3 runs to 13 residues. This chain's CDR3 is CASRWGYTDTQYF. In DNA form, the CDR3 reads TGTGCCAGCCGCTGGGGCTACACAGATACGCAGTATTTT.

This clonotype was counted many times. This sequence joins TRBV28 and TRBJ1-3, with D possibly matching TRBD1 (5 bases). The V gene's germline CDR1 is MDHEN and CDR2 SYDVKM. Trimming took off 7 bases at V and 1 base at J, with 11 bases between the two ends. This CDR3 is 14 amino acids long. The CDR3 protein is CASTTDQSGNTIYF. CDR3 bases: TGTGCCAGCACGACAGACCAATCTGGAAACACCATATATTTT.

This clonotype was seen a few times. A read error may be the cause here, since a much bigger clone is one base away. The chain has TRBV14 and TRBJ2-3; D unresolved. The length of the CDR3 is 13 residues. In germline, CDR1 is SGHDN, CDR2 FVKESK. Trimming took 3 bases from V and 2 from J, leaving 6 bases between them. Here the CDR3 DNA reads TGTGCCAGCAGCCAGGAATACACAGATACGCAGTATTTT. Protein sequence: CASSQEYTDTQYF.

The CDR3 spells CASRITGGLYSGANVLTF. CDR3 coding DNA: TGTGCCAGCAGAATAACAGGGGGCCTTTACTCTGGGGCCAACGTCCTGACTTTC. This chain links TRBV27 with TRBJ2-6; 9 bases match TRBD1. This CDR3 has 18 residues. From germline, CDR1 is MNHEY and CDR2 SMNVEV (reference sequence). V shed 6 bases and J 0 bases; nucleotides not matched to a gene: 9. Full variable domain (missing parts from reference TRBV27 and TRBJ2-6): EAQVTQNPRYLITVTGKKLTVTCSQNMNHEYMSWYRQDPGLGLRQIYYSMNVEVTDKGDVPEGYKVSRKEKRNFPLILESPSPNQTSLYFCASRITGGLYSGANVLTFGAGSRLTVL.

This clonotype was counted at least ten times. The genes are TRBV6-1 and TRBJ1-5; D ambiguous. The germline V gene has CDR1 MNHNS and CDR2 SASEGT. With 2 bases removed from V and 0 bases from J, the gap between germline ends came to 11 bases. The CDR3 sequence is 16 residues long. CDR3 bases: TGTGCCAGCAGTGAATTGGCAGGTGATAGCAATCAGCCCCAGCATTTT. Protein: CASSELAGDSNQPQHF.

At least ten counts were recorded for this clonotype. The J gene is TRBJ1-1, the V gene TRBV3-1; D uncertain. Germline V gene sequence: CDR1 LGHDT, CDR2 YNNKEL (reference sequence). This CDR3 contains 14 residues. V gave up 4 bases and J gave up 3 bases, with 12 bases separating them. The DNA for the CDR3 is TGTGCCAGCAGCCCAGATTTGCGGGACACTGAAGCTTTCTTT. The encoded protein is CASSPDLRDTEAFF.

This clonotype occurred once. The rearrangement joins TRBV5-5 to TRBJ2-2; D not certain. Germline V lookup: CDR1 SGHKS, CDR2 YYEKEE (reference sequence). The V end lost 4 bases, the J end lost 0 bases, and 10 bases lay between the germline ends. CDR3 length: 15 amino acids. As DNA, the CDR3 is TGTGCCAGCAGCCCAGTACTCGCGAACACCGGGGAGCTGTTTTTT. Protein sequence: CASSPVLANTGELFF.

CDR3 region: CASSVEGDPKNIQYF. The CDR3 nucleotides are TGTGCCAGCAGCGTAGAGGGAGACCCCAAAAACATTCAGTACTTC. This chain uses TRBV9 with TRBJ2-4; a weak D match, TRBD2 (5 bases). CDR1 and CDR2 (germline): SGDLS, YYNGEE. This CDR3 contains 15 residues. V was pared by 0 bases and J by 2 bases, with 9 bases between.

V usage is TRBV5-4 and J usage is TRBJ2-6, with D perhaps given as TRBD1 or TRBD2 (5 bases each). The CDR3 covers 15 residues. Trimming cost V 5 bases and J 4 bases, with 13 bases left between them. The germline V gene encodes CDR1 SGHNT and CDR2 YYREEE (reference sequence). CDR3: CASRSYGAGANVLTF. DNA of the CDR3: TGTGCCAGCAGGTCATACGGGGCCGGGGCCAACGTCCTGACTTTC.

Points on this clonotype: This sequence may be a read error, since a much larger clone differs from it by one base. The rearrangement joins TRBV2 to TRBJ2-3; perhaps TRBD1 as D (5 bases). Germline V gene lookup returns CDR1 SNHLY and CDR2 FYNNEI. V was cut by 5 bases and J by 6 bases, with 21 bases left in between. The CDR3 is 16 amino acids. The CDR3 DNA reads TGTGCCAGCAGTTACCGGGTTGGGGCCTACGGCGATACGCAGTATTTT. Its protein product is CASSYRVGAYGDTQYF.

As concerns this clonotype: A read error may account for a junction end that differs from germline. This chain joins TRBV18 and TRBJ2-1, with TRBD2 matching over 12 bases. This CDR3 region has 15 residues. The germline CDR1 and CDR2 sequences are KGHSH and LQKENI. CDR3 in DNA: TGTGCCAGCAGCCAGAGACTAGCGGGAGCCCATGAGCAGTCCTTC. Its translation is CASSQRLAGAHEQSF.

In its sample, this clonotype was seen many times. J is TRBJ2-1 and V is TRBV6-1; TRBD2 aligns across 10 bases. With V trimmed by 1 base and J by 8 bases, 11 bases remained unmatched. Germline values: CDR1 MNHNS, CDR2 SASEGT. This CDR3 spans 17 amino acids. The CDR3 nucleotides read TGTGCCAGCAGTGAAGACCCCCTAGCGGGAGTTTCAGATGAGCAGTTCTTC. Translation: CASSEDPLAGVSDEQFF.

In this sample, this clonotype turned up a few times. This CDR3 reads CAWGLSANEQFF. DNA of the CDR3: TGTGCCTGGGGGCTTAGTGCCAATGAGCAGTTCTTC. The chain links TRBV30 to TRBJ2-1; D uncertain. The CDR3 runs 12 residues. Germline V gene sequence: CDR1 GTSNPN, CDR2 SVGIG (reference sequence). With 5 bases removed from V and 6 bases from J, the gap between germline ends came to 11 bases.

V gene TRBV3-1 combines with J gene TRBJ1-5; 7 bases align to TRBD1. Germline-derived CDR1 and CDR2 are LGHDT and YNNKEL (reference sequence). There are 14 residues in the CDR3. The junction had 6 bases not matched to a gene; V was cut back by 4 bases and J by 6 bases. The CDR3 sequence is CASSRQGFGQPQHF. The CDR3 bases are TGTGCCAGCAGCCGACAGGGTTTCGGTCAGCCCCAGCATTTT.

This clonotype was recorded at least ten times. V usage is TRBV30 and J usage is TRBJ1-4; D gene unclear. CDR1 and CDR2 from the germline V gene are GTSNPN and SVGIG (reference sequence). V lost 3 bases and J 8 bases, leaving 10 bases between the germline ends. The CDR3 sequence is 12 residues long. CDR3 region: CAWRQSAEKLFF. CDR3 DNA: TGTGCCTGGAGGCAGAGTGCCGAAAAACTGTTTTTT.

CDR3 protein: CASSFLGTTEQFF. CDR3 nucleotide sequence: TGCGCCAGCAGCTTTTTGGGAACCACTGAGCAGTTCTTC. This chain connects TRBV5-1 to TRBJ2-1; D is uncertain. Germline loops: CDR1 SGHRS, CDR2 YFSETQ. The CDR3 spans 13 residues. Trimming removed 2 bases at V and 9 bases at J, with 12 bases between.

This clonotype was detected a few times. A read error may explain this, as a much larger clone is one base away. The gene calls are TRBV7-8 and TRBJ2-1; 11 bases are shared with TRBD1. With 1 base clipped from V and 7 bases from J, the junction kept 12 bases outside the gene matches. CDR3 length equals 18 residues. Germline V gene lookup returns CDR1 SGHVS and CDR2 FQNEAQ. CDR3 in amino acids: CASSLVDLGTGGGNEQFF. The CDR3 region has the DNA TGTGCCAGCAGCTTAGTCGATCTCGGGACAGGGGGAGGGAATGAGCAGTTCTTC. The full variable domain, its missing parts supplied by reference TRBV7-8 and TRBJ2-1, is GAGVSQSPRYKVAKRGQDVALRCDPISGHVSLFWYQQALGQGPEFLTYFQNEAQLDKSGLPSDRFFAERPEGSVSTLKIQRTQQEDSAVYLCASSLVDLGTGGGNEQFFGPGTRLTVL.

This clonotype was seen repeatedly, ten times or more. The genes are TRBV27 and TRBJ1-6, with 9 nucleotides matching TRBD1. V lost 5 bases to trimming and J lost 7 bases; unmatched junction nucleotides: 9. The V gene's germline CDR1 is MNHEY and CDR2 SMNVEV (reference sequence). The CDR3 runs to 16 residues. The CDR3 protein is CASSRQPGQGNSPLHF. DNA of the CDR3: TGTGCCAGCAGTAGACAGCCGGGACAGGGAAATTCACCCCTCCACTTT.

This clonotype was counted ten times or more. This CDR3 reads CASRRGTNYEQYF. DNA of the CDR3: TGTGCCAGCAGACGGGGGACAAACTACGAGCAGTACTTC. The chain links TRBV27 to TRBJ2-7, with D perhaps being TRBD1 or TRBD2 (6 bases each). Trimming left V 6 bases short and J 3 bases short, with 12 bases between. The CDR3 runs 13 residues. Germline CDR1 MNHEY, CDR2 SMNVEV (reference sequence).